The present T cell receptor beta chain was sequenced within a study of blood T cell repertoires in COVID-19. Study background: From the United States, Italy and Spain came samples of acute and convalescent COVID-19. PBMCs, B-cell-depleted T cells, or T cells were the source of the cDNA or gDNA that made up the material.

How the authors handled the data: Amplification with reference gene primers provided the estimates of nucleated cell counts. Only in-frame clones appear in the TCRdb table, and some are missing; sequencing was by immunoSEQ multiplex PCR. That table furnishes V, J and clone size, whereas the DNA furnished D and trimming. The sample carries 130,000 to 150,000 clones, about 83% recorded once. The CDR3 loop spans 16 amino acids. Germline V gene sequence: CDR1 SGHRS, CDR2 YFSETQ. The V gene end was trimmed by 0 bases and the J gene end by 3 bases; junction bases not matched to a gene: 4. The clonotype comes from a woman aged 50 to 65 with active or convalescent COVID-19. The sequencing sample was made of peripheral blood. This chain uses TRBV5-1 with TRBJ1-5; 9 bases fit TRBD1. CDR3 sequence: CASSLGGQGINQPQHF. The CDR3 coding sequence is TGCGCCAGCAGCTTGGGGGGACAGGGTATCAATCAGCCCCAGCATTTT.